This T cell receptor (beta chain) was obtained from a study of cytomegalovirus exposure and HLA in healthy donors. Points from the study as a whole: Among CMV-associated TCR beta chains, most appeared HLA-restricted in a later analysis. A few CMV-associated chains proved CMV antigen-specific in vitro.

The PCR used 60 Vbeta and 13 Jbeta primers. Profiled with immunoSEQ multiplex PCR; TCRdb holds only in-frame clones, not every one. The sample consists of around 120,000 clones, about four fifths of them appearing once. The germline V gene has CDR1 GTSNPN and CDR2 SVGIG (reference sequence). CDR3 length: 15 residues. It was healthy bone marrow donors who served as donors. Donors were ostensibly healthy at sampling, although undocumented immune exposures were probable. A word on this clone: Its antigen is currently unknown.

This sequence was found in a woman aged 25 to 39 in good health and CMV-seronegative. This sequence joins TRBV30 and TRBJ2-5, with D perhaps TRBD1 (7 bases). The J call may be in error: the DNA end matches TRBJ2-7 better. The sequenced material came from PBMCs. The CDR3 bases are TGTGCCTGGAGTGTGGGGCAGGGGGGAGCCTACGAGCAGTACTTC. Protein sequence: CAWSVGQGGAYEQYF.